Each of the 28 T cell receptor beta chains below was sequenced from the same sample in a study of cytomegalovirus exposure and HLA in healthy donors. The PCR had 60 Vbeta and 13 Jbeta primers. Clones were sequenced by immunoSEQ multiplex PCR, and TCRdb holds only the in-frame ones, with some missing. The repertoire table contains some 46,000 clones. Sequences were obtained from PBMCs. The receptors shown here come from a woman between 25 and 40 years old in good health and CMV-seronegative.

This CDR3 is CASSPGGAGSGANVLTF. For the CDR3, the DNA is TGCGCCAGCAGTCCCGGGGGAGCGGGCTCTGGGGCCAACGTCCTGACTTTC. The chain uses TRBV4-3 and TRBJ2-6; TRBD2 is a possible D gene (6 bases). There are 17 residues in the CDR3. The V gene's germline CDR1 is LGHNA and CDR2 YSLEER. Trimming removed 6 bases at V and 0 bases at J, with 15 bases between.

The rearrangement uses TRBV9 and TRBJ2-7; tentatively, D is TRBD2 (6 bases). Germline CDR1 is SGDLS and CDR2 is YYNGEE. V lost 3 bases, J lost 2 bases, and 12 bases lay in between. There are 14 residues in the CDR3. CDR3 nucleotides: TGTGCCAGCAGCGCCGGACTACTCCCCTACGAGCAGTACTTC. This sequence encodes CASSAGLLPYEQYF.

The chain couples TRBV30 to TRBJ1-3; D is possibly TRBD1 (5 bases). The CDR3 is 14 residues long. Trimming took 2 bases from V and 0 from J, leaving 8 bases between them. CDR1 is GTSNPN, CDR2 SVGIG, per germline (reference sequence). The CDR3 DNA reads TGTGCCTGGAGTAGGGGAGGCTCTGGAAACACCATATATTTT. This encodes CAWSRGGSGNTIYF.

CDR3 protein: CASSPATGELFF. The CDR3 bases are TGTGCCAGCTCACCGGCCACCGGGGAGCTGTTTTTT. The rearrangement links TRBV18 to TRBJ2-2; no firm D call. The germline V gene encodes CDR1 KGHSH and CDR2 LQKENI. V was clipped by 3 bases and J by 4 bases, with 3 bases between them. The CDR3 runs to 12 residues. Variable domain in full (rest from reference TRBV18 and TRBJ2-2): NAGVMQNPRHLVRRRGQEARLRCSPMKGHSHVYWYRQLPEEGLKFMVYLQKENIIDESGMPKERFSAEFPKEGPSILRIQQVVRGDSAAYFCASSPATGELFFGEGSRLTVL.

The V gene is TRBV4-1, the J gene TRBJ2-1; TRBD2 agrees at 10 bases. V trimming: 3 bases; J trimming: 7 bases; junction bases outside the gene matches: 12. CDR1 and CDR2 from the germline V gene are MGHRA and YSYEKL. This CDR3 is 17 amino acids long. CDR3 bases: TGCGCCAGCAGCCACCGATATACTAGCGGGATTTGGAATGAGCAGTTCTTC. Protein: CASSHRYTSGIWNEQFF.

The chain links TRBV19 to TRBJ1-2; TRBD1 matches 7 bases. CDR3 size: 11 residues. Germline V lookup: CDR1 LNHDA, CDR2 SQIVND (reference sequence). V was clipped by 9 bases and J by 9 bases; unmatched bases: 7. Here the CDR3 reads CASMDRRSYTF. CDR3 DNA sequence: TGTGCCAGCATGGACAGGCGAAGCTACACCTTC.

V and J are TRBV29-1 and TRBJ2-3, with 8 bases fitting TRBD1. The germline gives CDR1 SQVTM, CDR2 ANQGSEA. The V and J ends lost 6 bases and 6 bases, in that order; junction bases with no gene match: 20. The CDR3 runs 17 residues. CDR3 loop: CSVPGGVGQGVEDTQYF. As DNA, the CDR3 is TGCAGCGTCCCCGGAGGGGTAGGACAGGGAGTTGAGGATACGCAGTATTTT.

The J gene is TRBJ2-7, the V gene TRBV25-1; D remains ambiguous. V lost 7 bases and J lost 0, with 16 bases in between. The CDR3 contains 15 residues. Germline V gene data show CDR1 as MGHDK and CDR2 as SYGVNS. CDR3 DNA: TGTGCCAGCACAGAAGAAAGGAGAGGCTCCTACGAGCAGTACTTC. Translating gives CASTEERRGSYEQYF.

The chain has TRBV6-6 and TRBJ2-7; 8 bases line up with TRBD1. This CDR3 is built from 14 residues. CDR1 is MNHNY, CDR2 SVGAGI, per germline (reference sequence). The trim removed 7 bases at V and 3 bases at J, leaving 8 bases unmatched. Written as DNA, the CDR3 is TGTGCCAGCACCCCCGGACAGGGAAACTACGAGCAGTACTTC. This translates into CASTPGQGNYEQYF.

As for this clone: Sequence at one end of the junction differs from germline and may be a read error. The chain combines TRBV29-1 with TRBJ2-3, with a tentative D call TRBD1 (6 bases). Germline loops: CDR1 SQVTM, CDR2 ANQGSEA. This CDR3 has 14 amino acids. The CDR3 loop is CSAGAGARTDKQYF. The CDR3 DNA reads TGCAGCGCGGGCGCCGGGGCAAGGACAGATAAGCAGTATTTT.

The chain is built from TRBV30 and TRBJ1-5, with TRBD1 identical over 7 bases. The V gene's germline CDR1 is GTSNPN and CDR2 SVGIG (reference sequence). This CDR3 has 14 residues. V shed 2 bases and J 5 bases; nucleotides not matched to a gene: 6. The DNA of the CDR3 is TGTGCCTGGAGTCATGACAGGGCGGATCAGCCCCAGCATTTT. It is translated as CAWSHDRADQPQHF.

The CDR3 sequence: CASSLAAGGTEAFF. The CDR3 coding sequence is TGTGCCAGCAGCTTAGCGGCAGGAGGGACTGAAGCTTTCTTT. This chain links TRBV7-9 with TRBJ1-1, with no clear D. Germline V lookup: CDR1 SEHNR, CDR2 FQNEAQ (reference sequence). The length of the CDR3 is 14 residues. The germline V and J ends were trimmed by 0 bases and 5 bases, with 10 bases remaining between them.

This sequence joins TRBV5-6 and TRBJ2-7, with D possibly being TRBD2 (5 bases). Trimming removed 1 base from V and 4 bases from J, with 12 bases in between. Germline V gene sequence: CDR1 SGHDT, CDR2 YYEEEE. This CDR3 spans 14 amino acids. The CDR3 region is CASSLWLAVYEQYF. The CDR3 nucleotides read TGTGCCAGCAGCTTGTGGCTAGCAGTATACGAGCAGTACTTC.

The chain links TRBV5-1 to TRBJ1-3; 7 bases align to TRBD1. V lost 4 bases and J lost 5; bases outside the gene matches: 9. The germline CDR1 and CDR2 sequences are SGHRS and YFSETQ. This CDR3 spans 15 amino acids. DNA for the CDR3: TGCGCCAGCAGCGCTCAGGGGGGAACTCGAAACACCATATATTTT. Its translation: CASSAQGGTRNTIYF.

The chain couples TRBV7-2 to TRBJ2-7; possibly TRBD1 for D (5 bases). The germline gives CDR1 SGHTA, CDR2 FQGNSA. Trimming pared 1 base from V and 5 bases from J, leaving 9 bases between. This CDR3 region has 13 residues. The CDR3 here is CASSLVPGNEQYF. In DNA, the CDR3 is TGTGCCAGCAGCTTAGTTCCAGGGAACGAGCAGTACTTC.

The V and J genes are TRBV5-6 and TRBJ1-2, with D maybe TRBD1 (5 bases). Germline assignment: CDR1 SGHDT and CDR2 YYEEEE. The CDR3 is made up of 15 amino acids. V lost 3 bases to trimming and J lost 4 bases, with 16 bases between them. Written as DNA, the CDR3 is TGTGCCAGCAGCTACCGGGACCGGAGGGGCTATGGCTACACCTTC. Amino acids: CASSYRDRRGYGYTF.

This chain joins TRBV6-4 and TRBJ2-6; D is undetermined. CDR3 length: 15 amino acids. Trimming left V 4 bases short and J 4 bases short, with 11 bases between. Germline loops: CDR1 MRHNA, CDR2 SNTAGT. This chain's CDR3 is CASSAQFAGANVLTF. The CDR3 DNA sequence: TGTGCCAGCAGTGCCCAGTTTGCAGGGGCCAACGTCCTGACTTTC.

The chain uses TRBV5-1 and TRBJ1-1; maybe TRBD1 (5 bases). V lost 0 bases to trimming and J lost 1 base, with 16 bases between them. CDR3 size: 17 residues. Germline assignment: CDR1 SGHRS and CDR2 YFSETQ. The CDR3 region is CASSLALRQTKNTEAFF. CDR3 DNA: TGCGCCAGCAGCTTGGCCCTCAGACAGACGAAGAACACTGAAGCTTTCTTT.

Note on this clone: This CDR3 is also generated by other DNA sequences in the sample. The rearrangement joins TRBV9 to TRBJ2-7, with D perhaps TRBD2 (5 bases). Trimming stripped 4 bases from V and 6 bases from J, with 11 bases between. The length of the CDR3 is 12 residues. Germline loops: CDR1 SGDLS, CDR2 YYNGEE. CDR3 residues: CASSPPGGEQYF. The CDR3 region has the DNA TGTGCCAGCAGCCCCCCCGGAGGCGAGCAGTACTTC.

This chain links TRBV30 with TRBJ2-6; D possibly corresponds to TRBD2 (6 bases). Between the trimmed V and J ends, which lost 5 bases and 4 bases, there was a span of 18 bases. Per germline, CDR1 GTSNPN and CDR2 SVGIG (reference sequence). There are 16 residues in the CDR3. The CDR3 coding sequence is TGTGCCTGGGCAGACACCTGGAGGGCGGGGGCCAACGTCCTGACTTTC. Encoded protein: CAWADTWRAGANVLTF.

The chain links TRBV2 to TRBJ2-1; 14 positions match TRBD2. V lost 6 bases to trimming and J lost 9 bases; unmatched junction nucleotides: 4. CDR3 length: 14 amino acids. Germline V gene data show CDR1 as SNHLY and CDR2 as FYNNEI. The DNA of the CDR3 is TGTGCCAGCAGGCAGACTAGCGGGAGGGGTGAGCAGTTCTTC. Its translation: CASRQTSGRGEQFF.

The gene calls are TRBV30 and TRBJ2-1; 15 bases map to TRBD2. The V gene's germline CDR1 is GTSNPN and CDR2 SVGIG (reference sequence). The CDR3 consists of 16 residues. V lost 3 bases to trimming and J lost 9 bases; unmatched junction nucleotides: 9. The CDR3 is CAWSQGLAGGPGEQFF. For the CDR3, the DNA is TGTGCCTGGAGCCAAGGACTAGCGGGAGGGCCGGGTGAGCAGTTCTTC. Full variable domain (missing parts from reference TRBV30 and TRBJ2-1): SQTIHQWPATLVQPVGSPLSLECTVEGTSNPNLYWYRQAAGRGLQLLFYSVGIGQISSEVPQNLSASRPQDRQFILSSKKLLLSDSGFYLCAWSQGLAGGPGEQFFGPGTRLTVL.

The chain couples TRBV28 to TRBJ2-7; 9 nucleotides line up with TRBD1. This CDR3 spans 12 amino acids. Germline-derived CDR1 and CDR2 are MDHEN and SYDVKM. V trimming: 10 bases; J trimming: 11 bases; junction bases outside the gene matches: 12. The CDR3 bases are TGTGCCACTAAGCAGGGACAGGGTCAAGAGTACTTC. It specifies CATKQGQGQEYF.

V usage is TRBV9 and J usage is TRBJ1-5; D remains unclear. Germline V gene data show CDR1 as SGDLS and CDR2 as YYNGEE. This CDR3 has 13 amino acids. V was clipped by 4 bases and J by 3 bases, with 8 bases between them. The chain's CDR3 is CASSPGFNQPQHF. CDR3 coding DNA: TGTGCCAGCAGCCCCGGGTTCAATCAGCCCCAGCATTTT. The whole variable domain, remainder taken from reference TRBV9 and TRBJ1-5, is DSGVTQTPKHLITATGQRVTLRCSPRSGDLSVYWYQQSLDQGLQFLIQYYNGEERAKGNILERFSAQQFPDLHSELNLSSLELGDSALYFCASSPGFNQPQHFGDGTRLSIL.

The V gene is TRBV19, the J gene TRBJ2-7; 7 bases map to TRBD2. The junction had 6 bases not matched to a gene; V was cut back by 1 base and J by 6 bases. The CDR3 consists of 14 residues. Germline V gene sequence: CDR1 LNHDA, CDR2 SQIVND (reference sequence). CDR3 DNA: TGTGCCAGTAGTATAGTCGCGGGAGCCAGCGAGCAGTACTTC. Its translation: CASSIVAGASEQYF.

This sequence joins TRBV15 and TRBJ1-5, with 9 bases fitting TRBD1. The CDR3 sequence is 15 residues long. The V gene's germline CDR1 is LNHNV and CDR2 YYDKDF (reference sequence). V was clipped by 7 bases and J by 4 bases; unmatched bases: 8. The CDR3 bases are TGTGCCACCACCAGGGACAGGGTAGGGAATCAGCCCCAGCATTTT. Translation: CATTRDRVGNQPQHF.

The chain employs TRBV5-6 and TRBJ2-7, with 8 bases identical to TRBD1. From germline, CDR1 is SGHDT and CDR2 YYEEEE. The V and J ends lost 6 bases and 3 bases, in that order; junction bases with no gene match: 8. The CDR3 extends over 14 amino acids. CDR3 sequence: CASTPGTGYYEQYF. The CDR3 DNA follows: TGTGCCAGCACCCCTGGGACAGGTTACTACGAGCAGTACTTC.

The CDR3 is CASSPRDRGSYEQYF. DNA of the CDR3: TGTGCCAGCAGCCCCCGGGACAGGGGGTCCTACGAGCAGTACTTC. The chain couples TRBV13 to TRBJ2-7; 11 positions match TRBD1. V shed 5 bases, J shed 1 base, and the junction held 4 bases outside the gene matches. The CDR3 sequence is 15 residues long. The germline V gene has CDR1 PRHDT and CDR2 FYEKMQ (reference sequence).